The present entry profiles one T cell receptor (beta chain) with its context. Its antigen is not known. Data came from immunoSEQ multiplex PCR; TCRdb stores just in-frame clones and leaves some out. The sample shows 35,000 to 45,000 clones, roughly 90% of them seen only once. The data were taken from a study of OX40 agonist ivuxolimab in advanced cancers. Study information: Two cutaneous melanoma patients and one hepatocellular carcinoma patient, three in all, had partial responses. Study-wide results and limits: CD4+ and CD8+ blood T cells expanded clonally by week 6 at 0.1 to 3.0 mg/kg. Relative to CD4+, CD8+ T cells held more expanded clones on average. Among patients with partial responses at 0.1-3.0 mg/kg, clonal expansion was among the lowest.

Germline V lookup: CDR1 SEHNR, CDR2 FQNEAQ (reference sequence). Germline trimming cut 6 bases from V and 3 bases from J; bases unmatched to any gene: 5. This CDR3 contains 14 residues. The source of this sequence is an adult with an advanced solid tumor such as melanoma, head and neck, liver or kidney cancer. The sequences come from CD4+ or CD8+ T cells sorted from blood, collected in a trial of the OX40 agonist ivuxolimab. V usage is TRBV7-9 and J usage is TRBJ2-7; 10 bases agree with TRBD1. In nucleotides, the CDR3 is TGTGCCAGCAGGGCGGGGGACAGGGGCTACGAGCAGTACTTC. Amino acid sequence: CASRAGDRGYEQYF. The full variable domain, completed using reference TRBV7-9 and TRBJ2-7, is DTGVSQNPRHKITKRGQNVTFRCDPISEHNRLYWYRQTLGQGPEFLTYFQNEAQLEKSRLLSDRFSAERPKGSFSTLEIQRTEQGDSAMYLCASRAGDRGYEQYFGPGTRLTVT.